Listed below are T cell receptor beta chains from one sample, sequenced in a study of shared clonotypes between healthy human individuals. The table came from immunoSEQ multiplex PCR; TCRdb's copy has only in-frame clones and leaves some out. The sample contains a few million clones, approximately 92% of which appear only once. Specimen: naive CD4+ T cells sorted from blood. These receptors all come from a man aged 18 to 29 in good health. Both conserved end residues are part of each CDR3. The D gene is left open where the match is weak. Not all rows give a size; the values are once, few, many and, for expanded clones, a class.

J gene | D gene | V gene | clone size | CDR3 protein | CDR3 DNA
TRBJ1-5 | . | TRBV30 | . | CAWTPPGRLDQPQHF | TGTGCCTGGACTCCCCCGGGCCGGTTAGATCAGCCCCAGCATTTT
TRBJ2-1 | . | TRBV6-1 | . | CASSEGEWGNEQFF | TGTGCCAGCAGTGAAGGTGAATGGGGCAATGAGCAGTTCTTC
TRBJ2-3 | TRBD2 | TRBV9 | . | CASSALSGSTDTQYF | TGTGCCAGCAGCGCCCTTAGCGGGAGCACAGATACGCAGTATTTT
TRBJ2-7 | TRBD1 | TRBV5-4 | . | CASSPGTGLGEQYF | TGTGCCAGCAGCCCAGGGACAGGCTTGGGGGAGCAGTACTTC
TRBJ2-5 | TRBD1 | TRBV29-1 | . | CSVGQGAGETQYF | TGCAGCGTTGGGCAGGGGGCTGGGGAGACCCAGTACTTC
TRBJ2-3 | TRBD1 | TRBV18 | . | CASSPRGQGPDTQYF | TGTGCCAGCTCACCACGGGGACAGGGCCCAGATACGCAGTATTTT
TRBJ2-7 | . | TRBV6-6 | . | CASSRVDEQYF | TGTGCCAGCAGTAGGGTGGACGAGCAGTACTTC
TRBJ1-6 | . | TRBV28 | . | CASSPPVENSPLHF | TGTGCCAGCAGTCCGCCCGTGGAGAATTCACCCCTCCACTTT
TRBJ2-7 | . | TRBV7-2 | . | CASSQGPTPYEQYF | TGTGCCAGCAGCCAGGGTCCTACTCCGTACGAGCAGTACTTC
TRBJ2-3 | TRBD2 | TRBV11-2 | . | CASSSTSGLDTQYF | TGTGCCAGCAGCTCGACTAGCGGGCTGGATACGCAGTATTTT
TRBJ2-7 | TRBD2 | TRBV6-6 | . | CASSYSTSGGEQYF | TGTGCCAGCAGTTATTCCACCTCGGGGGGCGAGCAGTACTTC
TRBJ2-7 | TRBD2 | TRBV10-3 | once | CAISEEWAGASSEQYF | TGTGCCATCAGTGAGGAGTGGGCGGGAGCCTCTTCCGAGCAGTACTTC
TRBJ1-1 | . | TRBV6-5 | . | CASSRLLQAEAFF | TGTGCCAGCAGTCGGCTTCTTCAGGCTGAAGCTTTCTTT
TRBJ1-5 | TRBD1 | TRBV7-9 | few | CASSSSDRERGQPQHF | TGTGCCAGCAGCTCCTCGGACAGGGAGAGGGGTCAGCCCCAGCATTTT
TRBJ1-3 | . | TRBV4-1 | once | CASSQDQSLGALGNTIYF | TGCGCCAGCAGCCAAGATCAGAGTCTGGGGGCGCTGGGAAACACCATATATTTT
TRBJ2-3 | . | TRBV20-1 | . | CSATRQGQYF | TGCAGTGCTACCCGACAAGGGCAGTATTTT
TRBJ2-7 | TRBD2 | TRBV7-2 | . | CASSFDPGGTIDEQYF | TGTGCCAGCAGCTTCGACCCGGGGGGTACAATCGACGAGCAGTACTTC
TRBJ1-5 | . | TRBV10-3 | . | CAISESSLNQPQHF | TGTGCCATCAGTGAAAGCAGTTTGAATCAGCCCCAGCATTTT
TRBJ2-4 | . | TRBV5-1 | once | CASSLTSRAKNIQYF | TGCGCCAGCAGCTTGACCAGCCGAGCCAAAAACATTCAGTACTTC
TRBJ1-4 | . | TRBV7-7 | . | CASSLQPDEKLFF | TGTGCTAGCAGCTTACAACCGGATGAAAAACTGTTTTTT
TRBJ2-1 | TRBD1 | TRBV11-2 | once | CASSFEPGQGINEQFF | TGTGCCAGCAGCTTTGAACCGGGACAGGGTATCAATGAGCAGTTCTTC
TRBJ2-2 | TRBD1 | TRBV19 | . | CASSDRGSSGELFF | TGTGCCAGTAGTGACAGGGGTTCTTCCGGGGAGCTGTTTTTT
TRBJ1-6 | . | TRBV7-6 | once | CASSLDEGSPLHF | TGTGCCAGCAGCTTAGATGAGGGTTCACCCCTCCACTTT
TRBJ1-2 | . | TRBV29-1 | . | CSVGDLAGYGYTF | TGCAGCGTGGGGGACCTAGCGGGTTATGGCTACACCTTC
TRBJ2-1 | TRBD2 | TRBV10-1 | once | CASGTNYNEQFF | TGCGCCAGCGGGACTAACTACAATGAGCAGTTCTTC
TRBJ1-1 | . | TRBV7-2 | . | CASSLARAVEAFF | TGTGCCAGCAGCTTAGCGCGAGCAGTTGAAGCTTTCTTT
TRBJ2-3 | . | TRBV7-2 | . | CASSLGVKGGDTQYF | TGTGCCAGCAGCTTAGGGGTGAAGGGCGGGGATACGCAGTATTTT
TRBJ2-3 | . | TRBV6-1 | . | CASSTSPLGADTQYF | TGTGCCAGCAGTACGAGCCCGCTGGGTGCAGATACGCAGTATTTT
TRBJ2-1 | . | TRBV18 | . | CASSPLRDFSYNEQFF | TGTGCCAGCTCACCACTCCGGGACTTTTCCTACAATGAGCAGTTCTTC
TRBJ1-6 | . | TRBV6-1 | . | CASSEAQGNSPLHF | TGTGCCAGCAGTGAAGCGCAAGGGAATTCACCCCTCCACTTT
TRBJ2-2 | TRBD1 | TRBV18 | . | CASSPVTGDTGELFF | TGTGCCAGCTCACCAGTCACAGGGGACACCGGGGAGCTGTTTTTT
TRBJ2-1 | . | TRBV28 | . | CASSFRQRLLF | TGTGCCAGCAGTTTCCGACAGAGATTGCTCTTC
TRBJ1-3 | . | TRBV5-5 | . | CASSFLGAPGNTIYF | TGTGCCAGCAGCTTTCTTGGGGCCCCTGGAAACACCATATATTTT
TRBJ2-3 | TRBD2 | TRBV29-1 | . | CSVSIFGLAGTDTQYF | TGCAGCGTTTCCATTTTTGGACTAGCGGGCACAGATACGCAGTATTTT
TRBJ2-3 | TRBD2 | TRBV6-1 | . | CASRLAGYTDTQYF | TGTGCCAGCAGGCTAGCGGGTTACACAGATACGCAGTATTTT
TRBJ1-1 | TRBD1 | TRBV30 | . | CAWRGQSMNTEAFF | TGTGCCTGGAGGGGACAGTCTATGAACACTGAAGCTTTCTTT
TRBJ2-1 | TRBD1 | TRBV27 | . | CASSFQDRGRNEQFF | TGTGCCAGCAGTTTTCAGGACAGGGGGCGGAATGAGCAGTTCTTC
TRBJ2-7 | TRBD2 | TRBV9 | . | CASSVSSGGAYEQYF | TGTGCCAGCAGCGTATCTAGCGGGGGGGCCTACGAGCAGTACTTC
TRBJ1-5 | . | TRBV6-1 | . | CASSEGGRQPQHF | TGTGCCAGCAGTGAAGGAGGGCGACAGCCCCAGCATTTT
TRBJ1-1 | . | TRBV7-2 | . | CASSLYTEAFF | TGTGCCAGCAGCTTATACACTGAAGCTTTCTTT
TRBJ2-5 | TRBD1 | TRBV7-2 | . | CASRATGVGETQYF | TGTGCCAGCAGGGCGACAGGGGTAGGGGAGACCCAGTACTTC